The sequence of this T cell receptor beta chain was determined in a study of glioma-infiltrating T cells after dendritic cell vaccination (dated by TCRdb to about 2016). Background for the entire study: A cohort of 15 glioblastoma patients from Phase I and II dendritic cell vaccination trials was included, of whom 9 were newly diagnosed and 6 had recurrent disease. Survival after dendritic cell vaccination was correlated with TCR sequencing metrics such as TIL content and the overlap between tumor and blood repertoires. Between about 2002 and 2013, the patients were given dendritic cell vaccination pulsed with autologous tumor lysate. The vaccine was prepared from monocyte-derived dendritic cells that were cultured for more than six days with IL-4 and GM-CSF and then pulsed overnight with autologous tumor lysate. In glioblastoma patients vaccinated with dendritic cells, deep sequencing of TCR beta CDR3 regions served to measure the amount of tumor-infiltrating lymphocytes and to compare repertoires between tumor and blood. Three intradermal dendritic cell vaccine injections were administered to patients at biweekly intervals in the arm below the axilla. What the authors observed across the whole study: The TCR overlap response model with three groups was called speculative and said to need prospective validation. TCR clonality showed no direct relationship with survival, which suggests that a diverse polyclonal response may matter. The cohort was small and heterogeneous, only a few patients had full blood and tumor sets, and even fewer had initial-recurrent tumor pairs. After dendritic cell vaccination, a higher estimated pretreatment TIL content predicted longer time to progression and overall survival.

As regards this clone: This receptor's antigen is unknown. No much larger clone exists at a distance of one base, and base qualities are not known.

Relative to germline, V is 4 bases shorter and J is 1 base shorter, with 8 bases between their ends. The germline V gene yields SGHRS for CDR1 and YFSETQ for CDR2. From the cysteine up to the phenylalanine, the CDR3 has a length of 14 residues. Only CDR3 DNA is held: 42 bases, read in frame from base 1. The immunoSEQ assay amplified TCRB CDR3 regions from around 2 micrograms of genomic DNA, or from all available DNA when less than that amount was available. The multiplex PCR employed 60 forward primers targeting TCR V beta segments and 13 reverse primers targeting J beta segments. Synthetic control templates were spiked into each sample at limiting dilution to estimate reads per starting template. The Illumina HiSeq System generated sequencing reads of 87 bp. The authors processed their data as follows. To remove PCR and sequencing errors, closely related sequences were merged with a nearest neighbor algorithm. TCR overlap was defined as the percentage of unique tumor TCR beta sequences that were also found in the peripheral blood of the same patient. Imported from immuneACCESS, the table was reduced by TCRdb to in-frame sequences with V and J called. These copies leave out some clones; in studies compared against another copy, an unresolved V gene accounts for under half, and the cause of the remainder is not known. V, J and clone size are those of that table, while D and trimming were read from the DNA. The sample data list roughly 80,000 clones, and more than 75% of these were observed just once. 2% to 2.5% of the sample rests with the top ten.

In light of the paper, this sample's time point label describes: after dendritic cell vaccination, including at tumor progression/relapse. Patients were selected for having adequate residual fresh-frozen tumor tissue and more than two years of available survival data. An isocitrate dehydrogenase mutation was not carried by any of the glioblastoma patients, although molecular status was otherwise variable. PBMC were collected before vaccination, two weeks after the third vaccination, and at tumor progression when it occurred. The Qiagen DNeasy Blood extraction Kit was used to extract genomic DNA. Sequences were derived from blood, sampled after dendritic cell vaccination. This sequence was found in a human donor with glioblastoma. The chain joins TRBV5-1 to TRBJ2-2; the D gene assignment is ambiguous. The CDR3 amino acid sequence is: CASSLSLNTGELFF. The nucleotide sequence reads as follows: TGCGCCAGCAGCCTTTCACTGAACACCGGGGAGCTGTTTTTT.